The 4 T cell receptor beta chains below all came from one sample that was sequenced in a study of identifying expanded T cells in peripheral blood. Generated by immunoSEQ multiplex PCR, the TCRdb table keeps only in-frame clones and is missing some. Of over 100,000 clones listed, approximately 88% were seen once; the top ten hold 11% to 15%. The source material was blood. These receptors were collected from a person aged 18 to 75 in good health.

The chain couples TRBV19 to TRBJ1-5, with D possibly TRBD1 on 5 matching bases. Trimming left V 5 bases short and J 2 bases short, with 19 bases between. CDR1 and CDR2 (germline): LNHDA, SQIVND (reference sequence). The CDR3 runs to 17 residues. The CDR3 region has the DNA TGTGCCAGTAGTCCCCGGGACGGCGAAGGTGGCAATCAGCCCCAGCATTTT. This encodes CASSPRDGEGGNQPQHF.

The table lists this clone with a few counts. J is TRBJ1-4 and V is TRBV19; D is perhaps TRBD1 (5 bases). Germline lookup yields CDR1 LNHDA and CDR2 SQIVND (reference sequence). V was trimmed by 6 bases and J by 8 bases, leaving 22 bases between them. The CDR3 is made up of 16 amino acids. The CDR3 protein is CASREKWGWGVEKLFF. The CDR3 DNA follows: TGTGCCAGTAGGGAAAAGTGGGGCTGGGGCGTCGAAAAACTGTTTTTT.

The CDR3 sequence: CASTPAGAYEQYF. The CDR3 nucleotides read TGCGCCAGCACCCCCGCGGGAGCCTACGAGCAGTACTTC. The chain recombines TRBV5-1 with TRBJ2-7; 7 nucleotides line up with TRBD2. V shed 6 bases and J 2 bases; nucleotides not matched to a gene: 5. In germline, CDR1 is SGHRS, CDR2 YFSETQ. CDR3 length: 13 residues.

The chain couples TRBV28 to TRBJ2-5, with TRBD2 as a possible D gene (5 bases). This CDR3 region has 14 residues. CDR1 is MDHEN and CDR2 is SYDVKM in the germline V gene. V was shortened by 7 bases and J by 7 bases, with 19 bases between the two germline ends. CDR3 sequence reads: CASIKPGIARTQYF. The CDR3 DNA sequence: TGTGCCAGCATCAAACCCGGGATTGCGCGGACCCAGTACTTC.